The rows below give T cell receptor beta chains drawn from one sample of a study of cytomegalovirus exposure and HLA in healthy donors. The repertoire was sequenced with immunoSEQ multiplex PCR; TCRdb's copy has only in-frame clones and lacks some. This sample yields about 180,000 clones, of which less than 85% are seen a single time; about 15% belongs to the top ten. The sequencing sample was made of PBMCs. These receptors were obtained from a man aged 18 to 35 in good health and CMV-seropositive. Both conserved end residues are part of each CDR3. A D gene is named only where the DNA matches it firmly. Not all rows give a size; the values are once, few, many and, for expanded clones, a class.

j_gene	d_gene	abundance	v_gene	CDR3aa	CDR3nt
TRBJ2-5	.	.	TRBV14	CASSQVPSRQETQYF	TGTGCCAGCAGCCAAGTCCCTAGCAGACAAGAGACCCAGTACTTC
TRBJ2-3	.	.	TRBV5-1	CASSPVSTDTQYF	TGCGCCAGCAGCCCCGTGTCCACAGATACGCAGTATTTT
TRBJ2-5	.	.	TRBV28	CASSLASGGPETQYF	TGTGCCAGCAGTTTAGCCTCCGGGGGGCCAGAGACCCAGTACTTC
TRBJ2-1	TRBD2	.	TRBV6-1	CASTEAGGPSNEQFF	TGTGCCAGCACCGAAGCGGGAGGGCCGTCCAATGAGCAGTTCTTC
TRBJ2-1	.	few	TRBV6-5	CASSPTGDEQFF	TGTGCCAGCAGCCCGACAGGAGACGAGCAGTTCTTC
TRBJ2-7	TRBD2	.	TRBV19	CASRTGTSGDYEQYF	TGTGCCAGTCGCACCGGGACTAGCGGGGACTACGAGCAGTACTTC
TRBJ2-7	.	.	TRBV11-3	CASSLAVDEQYF	TGTGCCAGCAGCTTAGCGGTGGACGAGCAGTACTTC
TRBJ1-3	TRBD1	.	TRBV4-1	CASSQVIQGILVSGNTIYF	TGCGCCAGCAGCCAAGTTATACAGGGGATCTTGGTCTCTGGAAACACCATATATTTT
TRBJ1-4	TRBD1	.	TRBV7-8	CASSLAGTGDEKLFF	TGTGCCAGCAGCTTAGCTGGGACAGGGGACGAAAAACTGTTTTTT
TRBJ2-5	TRBD1	.	TRBV5-4	CASSRDSKETQYF	TGTGCCAGCAGTCGGGACAGCAAAGAGACCCAGTACTTC
TRBJ2-2	TRBD1	few	TRBV9	CASTLTGQGGELFF	TGTGCCAGCACCCTGACAGGGCAGGGCGGGGAGCTGTTTTTT
TRBJ2-7	.	.	TRBV28	CASKAPRDYEQYF	TGTGCCAGCAAGGCCCCGAGGGACTACGAGCAGTACTTC
TRBJ2-3	.	.	TRBV2	CASSSSTNTQYF	TGTGCCAGCAGCTCTTCTACCAATACGCAGTATTTT
TRBJ2-1	.	.	TRBV7-3	CASSLNQDSYNEQFF	TGTGCCAGCAGCTTAAATCAGGACTCCTACAATGAGCAGTTCTTC
TRBJ2-7	.	.	TRBV10-3	CAISESRGPAPYEQYF	TGTGCCATCAGTGAGTCGCGGGGTCCGGCGCCCTACGAGCAGTACTTC
TRBJ2-3	TRBD2	.	TRBV9	CASSRSGGRTDTQYF	TGTGCCAGCAGCCGTAGCGGGGGGCGCACGGATACGCAGTATTTT
TRBJ1-2	.	few	TRBV20-1	CSKGGQSGYTF	TGCAGCAAAGGGGGACAATCCGGCTACACCTTC
TRBJ1-4	TRBD1	.	TRBV11-2	CASSSGTGHPTNEKLFF	TGTGCCAGCAGCAGCGGGACAGGGCACCCAACTAATGAAAAACTGTTTTTT
TRBJ1-1	TRBD1	.	TRBV29-1	CSEGQAGTEAFF	TGCAGCGAGGGACAGGCAGGCACTGAAGCTTTCTTT
TRBJ2-7	TRBD2	.	TRBV12-5	CASAIGTSGRAYF	TGTGCTAGTGCCATCGGGACTAGCGGGAGGGCGTACTTC
TRBJ2-3	TRBD2	once	TRBV30	CAWSATVLAGGITDTQYF	TGTGCCTGGAGTGCCACTGTTCTAGCGGGAGGGATCACAGATACGCAGTATTTT
TRBJ2-7	.	.	TRBV5-4	CASSLQGSALYEQYF	TGTGCCAGCAGCTTGCAGGGCTCGGCGCTCTACGAGCAGTACTTC
TRBJ1-1	TRBD1	.	TRBV4-1	CASSQESGGEEAFF	TGCGCCAGCAGCCAGGAATCAGGGGGTGAAGAAGCTTTCTTT
TRBJ1-2	.	few	TRBV5-1	CASSLGSADDGYTF	TGCGCCAGCAGCTTGGGGTCCGCGGATGATGGCTACACCTTC
TRBJ2-1	.	.	TRBV6-4	CASSDSLALSSYNEQFF	TGTGCCAGCAGTGACTCATTAGCGCTGAGCTCCTACAATGAGCAGTTCTTC
TRBJ1-1	TRBD1	few	TRBV4-1	CASSYGTGYTEAFF	TGCGCCAGCAGCTACGGGACAGGATACACTGAAGCTTTCTTT
TRBJ2-2	TRBD2	.	TRBV5-1	CASSLAGLPNTGELFF	TGCGCCAGCAGCTTGGCGGGACTACCGAACACCGGGGAGCTGTTTTTT
TRBJ2-1	TRBD1	.	TRBV5-6	CASSFSQGIYNEQFF	TGTGCCAGCAGCTTCTCACAGGGGATATACAATGAGCAGTTCTTC
TRBJ2-2	.	.	TRBV28	CATRPPGNSNTGELFF	TGTGCCACCAGGCCCCCAGGAAATTCGAACACCGGGGAGCTGTTTTTT
TRBJ2-7	TRBD2	.	TRBV28	CASSLGLAYEQYF	TGTGCCAGCAGTTTGGGACTAGCCTACGAGCAGTACTTC
TRBJ2-7	.	.	TRBV14	CASSPRTYSYEQYF	TGTGCCAGCAGCCCGCGGACATATTCCTACGAGCAGTACTTC
TRBJ2-5	.	.	TRBV5-6	CASGARGTRAETQYF	TGTGCCAGCGGGGCGAGGGGGACGAGGGCGGAGACCCAGTACTTC
TRBJ2-1	TRBD1	.	TRBV6-6	CASSTGDSSGNEQFF	TGTGCCAGCAGTACCGGGGACAGTTCCGGCAATGAGCAGTTCTTC
TRBJ2-7	TRBD2	.	TRBV28	CASSLRRGAGGRDEQYF	TGTGCCAGCAGTTTAAGGCGGGGCGCGGGAGGGAGGGACGAGCAGTACTTC
TRBJ2-1	.	.	TRBV27	CASSNSNEQFF	TGTGCCAGCAGTAATTCTAATGAGCAGTTCTTC
TRBJ1-2	.	once	TRBV7-9	CASSLGSSFNYGYTF	TGTGCCAGCAGCTTAGGGAGCAGCTTCAACTATGGCTACACCTTC